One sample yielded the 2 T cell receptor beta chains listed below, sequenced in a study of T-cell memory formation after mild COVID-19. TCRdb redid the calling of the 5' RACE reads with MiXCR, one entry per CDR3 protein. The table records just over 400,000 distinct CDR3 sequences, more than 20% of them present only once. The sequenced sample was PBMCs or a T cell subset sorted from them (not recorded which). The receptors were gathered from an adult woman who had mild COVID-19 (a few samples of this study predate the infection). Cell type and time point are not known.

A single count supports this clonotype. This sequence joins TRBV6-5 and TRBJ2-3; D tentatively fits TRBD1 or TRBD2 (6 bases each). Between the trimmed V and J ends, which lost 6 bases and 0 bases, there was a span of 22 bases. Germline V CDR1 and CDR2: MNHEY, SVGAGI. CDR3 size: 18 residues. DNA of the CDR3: TGTGCCAGCAGCTTTCACCCCGCGGAGGGGGTTAGCACAGATACGCAGTATTTT. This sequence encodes CASSFHPAEGVSTDTQYF.

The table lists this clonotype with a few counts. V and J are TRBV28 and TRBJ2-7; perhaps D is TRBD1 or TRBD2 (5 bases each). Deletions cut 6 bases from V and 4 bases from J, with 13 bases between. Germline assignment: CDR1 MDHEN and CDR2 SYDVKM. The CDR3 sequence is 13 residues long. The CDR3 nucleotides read TGTGCCAGCAGGGTCGGGACGGAGTACGAGCAGTACTTC. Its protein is CASRVGTEYEQYF.